These 21 T cell receptor beta chains originate from one sample sequenced in a study of radiotherapy plus CTLA-4 blockade in lung cancer. The assay was immunoSEQ multiplex PCR, and TCRdb's table has in-frame clones only and misses some. The sample carries roughly 15,000 clones, 72% recorded once. This sample comprised peripheral blood, obtained from a patient treated with radiotherapy plus ipilimumab. These TCRs come from a human donor with non-small cell lung cancer whose response to radiotherapy plus ipilimumab could not be evaluated.

This chain uses TRBV9 with TRBJ1-2; TRBD1 aligns across 10 bases. V lost 0 bases to trimming and J lost 8 bases; unmatched junction nucleotides: 7. The CDR3 has 15 residues. CDR1 SGDLS and CDR2 YYNGEE come from the germline V gene. The CDR3 nucleotides read TGTGCCAGCAGCGTAGCTCGACAGGGGGCAAAGGGCTACACCTTC. Residues: CASSVARQGAKGYTF.

This chain uses TRBV7-9 with TRBJ2-7, with 9 nucleotides matching TRBD1. Germline loops: CDR1 SEHNR, CDR2 FQNEAQ (reference sequence). After removal of 2 bases from V and 3 bases from J, the junction contained 5 bases not matched to a gene. CDR3 size: 15 residues. This CDR3 reads CASSLRTGEGYEQYV. The CDR3 DNA follows: TGTGCCAGCAGCTTACGGACAGGGGAAGGCTACGAGCAGTACGTC.

The rearrangement links TRBV10-3 to TRBJ2-7, with D possibly TRBD1 on 6 matching bases. From germline, CDR1 is ENHRY and CDR2 SYGVKD. V dropped 7 bases and J dropped 5 bases, with 15 bases sitting between them. The CDR3 sequence is 13 residues long. DNA of the CDR3: TGTGCCATCACGGACAGCGTCGGCCACGAGCAGTACTTC. Amino acid sequence: CAITDSVGHEQYF.

The chain joins TRBV5-1 to TRBJ2-2; 12 positions match TRBD1. Germline CDR1 SGHRS, CDR2 YFSETQ. V lost 5 bases, J lost 1 base, and 15 bases stayed unmatched. The CDR3 runs to 20 residues. CDR3 coding DNA: TGCGCCAGCAGATTCGCAACCGGGACAGGGGGCGGAGGGAACACCGGGGAGCTGTTTTTT. It translates to CASRFATGTGGGGNTGELFF.

This clone was counted a few times. V gene TRBV28 combines with J gene TRBJ2-7; maybe TRBD2 (6 bases). Per germline, CDR1 MDHEN and CDR2 SYDVKM. V was pared by 2 bases and J by 7 bases, with 9 bases between. This CDR3 region has 12 residues. The CDR3: CASSLTSGEQYV. In DNA form, the CDR3 reads TGTGCCAGCAGTTTAACCAGCGGGGAGCAGTACGTC.

This clone was counted many times. This chain connects TRBV30 to TRBJ1-6; D may be TRBD1 (5 bases). V lost 4 bases and J 5 bases, leaving 12 bases between the germline ends. The CDR3 extends over 14 amino acids. Germline CDR1 reads GTSNPN; CDR2 reads SVGIG (reference sequence). CDR3 DNA: TGTGCCTGGATCGGACAATCAAATAATTCACCCCTCCACTTT. This encodes CAWIGQSNNSPLHF.

The chain is built from TRBV10-3 and TRBJ2-7; no firm D call. CDR3 length equals 12 residues. V lost 2 bases to trimming and J lost 4 bases, with 6 bases between them. Germline CDR1 is ENHRY and CDR2 is SYGVKD. The CDR3 loop reads CAISEDQYEQYF. DNA for the CDR3: TGTGCCATCAGTGAGGATCAGTACGAGCAGTACTTC.

This sequence joins TRBV7-9 and TRBJ1-1, with TRBD1 matching over 8 bases. Germline V gene data show CDR1 as SEHNR and CDR2 as FQNEAQ (reference sequence). With V trimmed by 5 bases and J by 6 bases, 11 bases remained unmatched. The CDR3 contains 15 residues. The CDR3 DNA sequence: TGTGCCAGCAGCCCCCGAGGGACAGGAGGGGCTGAAGCTTTCTTT. Its translation: CASSPRGTGGAEAFF.

This clone was seen a handful of times. The rearrangement links TRBV10-3 to TRBJ2-3; possibly TRBD2 for D (7 bases). Looked up from germline, CDR1 is ENHRY and CDR2 is SYGVKD. The length of the CDR3 is 15 residues. Trimming cost V 0 bases and J 4 bases, with 11 bases left between them. The CDR3 DNA sequence: TGTGCCATCAGTGAGTCGGCGGGGGCGGCAGATACGCAGTATTTT. This codes for CAISESAGAADTQYF.

The chain recombines TRBV7-2 with TRBJ1-1; possibly TRBD1 for D (6 bases). V was clipped by 5 bases and J by 0 bases, with 10 bases between them. The CDR3 consists of 14 residues. Germline V CDR1 and CDR2: SGHTA, FQGNSA. CDR3 nucleotide sequence: TGTGCCAGCAGCCACAGGGCCCTGAACACTGAAGCTTTCTTT. The encoded protein is CASSHRALNTEAFF.

This sequence joins TRBV19 and TRBJ1-1; 8 positions match TRBD1. CDR3 length equals 14 residues. Germline-derived CDR1 and CDR2 are LNHDA and SQIVND (reference sequence). V lost 8 bases to trimming and J lost 3 bases; unmatched junction nucleotides: 8. This chain's CDR3 is CASSRGRGHTEAFF. The CDR3 DNA reads TGTGCCAGTTCAAGGGGCAGGGGGCACACTGAAGCTTTCTTT.

The chain carries TRBV6-4 and TRBJ2-3, with a weak D call TRBD1 (5 bases). Germline V gene sequence: CDR1 MRHNA, CDR2 SNTAGT. V lost 0 bases, J lost 6 bases, and 16 bases lay in between. The CDR3 extends over 16 amino acids. Here the CDR3 reads CASSDSPDGSGDTQYF. CDR3 bases: TGTGCCAGCAGTGACTCGCCGGACGGCTCAGGGGATACGCAGTATTTT.

The sample holds one count of this clone. V usage is TRBV6-1 and J usage is TRBJ1-5, with D tentatively TRBD1 (6 bases). Germline lookup yields CDR1 MNHNS and CDR2 SASEGT. V gave up 6 bases and J gave up 2 bases, with 14 bases separating them. The length of the CDR3 is 15 residues. This chain's CDR3 is CASRWGGEGNQPQHF. CDR3 bases: TGTGCCAGCAGGTGGGGGGGCGAAGGCAATCAGCCCCAGCATTTT.

The rearrangement links TRBV11-3 to TRBJ2-7, with D perhaps matching TRBD1 (6 bases). V lost 5 bases and J lost 2, with 25 bases in between. The CDR3 runs to 18 residues. In germline, CDR1 is SGHNT, CDR2 YENEEA. Here the CDR3 DNA reads TGTGCCAGCAGCATCCGGAGAATCAGACAGGTGTGTCCCTACGAGCAGTACGTC. It encodes CASSIRRIRQVCPYEQYV.

The chain carries TRBV6-1 and TRBJ2-3, with 7 bases identical to TRBD2. CDR3 length: 14 residues. V lost 6 bases, J lost 5 bases, and 8 bases stayed unmatched. The germline gives CDR1 MNHNS, CDR2 SASEGT. CDR3: CASRESGAGDTQYF. The DNA for the CDR3 is TGTGCCAGCAGAGAGAGCGGGGCGGGAGATACGCAGTATTTT.

The sample holds a few counts of this clone. The chain uses TRBV20-1 and TRBJ1-2; D is uncertain. Trimming removed 2 bases from V and 7 bases from J, with 8 bases in between. The CDR3 runs to 11 residues. CDR1 is DFQATT, CDR2 SNEGSKA, per germline (reference sequence). The CDR3 loop reads CSARWQRGYTF. Here the CDR3 DNA reads TGCAGTGCTAGATGGCAGCGTGGCTACACCTTC.

This rearrangement joins TRBV5-4 to TRBJ1-2, with D tentatively TRBD1 (6 bases). CDR1 is SGHNT and CDR2 is YYREEE in the germline V gene (reference sequence). This CDR3 has 15 residues. Between the trimmed V and J ends, which lost 4 bases and 5 bases, there was a span of 18 bases. The chain's CDR3 is CASSLRWGLGYGYTF. CDR3 coding DNA: TGTGCCAGCAGCCTACGTTGGGGGCTTGGATATGGCTACACCTTC.

This CDR3 is CASSDGQGWTEAFF. The DNA for the CDR3 is TGTGCCAGCAGTGATGGACAGGGTTGGACTGAAGCTTTCTTT. V gene TRBV6-1 combines with J gene TRBJ1-1; 8 nucleotides match TRBD1. V gave up 3 bases and J gave up 5 bases; unmatched junction bases: 5. This CDR3 is 14 amino acids long. Per germline, CDR1 MNHNS and CDR2 SASEGT.

The V call is TRBV5-1, the J call TRBJ1-5, with D perhaps TRBD1 (6 bases). The CDR3 extends over 15 amino acids. Per the germline V gene, CDR1 is SGHRS and CDR2 is YFSETQ. V was clipped by 0 bases and J by 6 bases, with 13 bases between them. CDR3 region: CASSLEGENSQPQHF. CDR3 nucleotide sequence: TGCGCCAGCAGCTTGGAGGGGGAGAACAGTCAGCCCCAGCATTTT.

This clone was recorded a few times. The chain carries TRBV5-4 and TRBJ1-1, with a possible D match to TRBD1 (5 bases). CDR3 length equals 13 residues. Trimming took off 6 bases at V and 4 bases at J, with 13 bases between the two ends. Per the germline V gene, CDR1 is SGHNT and CDR2 is YYREEE (reference sequence). The CDR3 loop is CASTLAGGTEAFF. CDR3 bases: TGTGCCAGCACCCTGGCGGGGGGCACTGAAGCTTTCTTT.

There are a few counts of this clone. This chain links TRBV30 with TRBJ1-2; D is undetermined. The ends were cut back, 1 base at V and 7 bases at J, with 19 bases in the middle. CDR1 is GTSNPN and CDR2 is SVGIG in the germline V gene (reference sequence). The CDR3 has 15 amino acids. CDR3 protein: CAWSAGLGPRGGYTF. The DNA of the CDR3 is TGTGCCTGGAGTGCCGGTTTAGGGCCCCGGGGTGGCTACACCTTC.